This T cell receptor (beta chain) was sequenced in a study of T cells in Graves' hyperthyroidism and ophthalmopathy. Broader study findings: Most thyroid clonotypes with frequency above 0.001 were detected in blood. Ophthalmopathy was predicted by the model a median of roughly 6.6 months ahead of onset.

Patients having uncontrolled infection, another autoimmune disease, pregnancy or lactation were not included. Extraction of PBMCs used roughly 9.6 ml of fresh peripheral blood. The CDR3 has 15 amino acids. The V end lost 0 bases, the J end lost 3 bases, and 15 bases lay between the germline ends. Germline-derived CDR1 and CDR2 are DFQATT and SNEGSKA (reference sequence). Amplified regions were TCR beta CDR3 sequences from RNA transcripts. TCR CDR3 underwent first-round RT-PCR with the HTBI primer set. MiXCR, applied by TCRdb to the multiplex PCR reads, yields one record per CDR3 protein. This sample has fewer than 750,000 distinct CDR3 sequences; approximately 15% occur once, and the top ten carry 4% to 5.5%. This clonotype was seen a single time. No antigen is known for it.

The TCR was taken from a woman between 35 and 50 years old with Graves' ophthalmopathy. This chain joins TRBV20-1 and TRBJ2-7; the D gene is possibly TRBD1 (6 bases). Input material: blood. The CDR3 is CSARDVQGTYYEQYF. CDR3 DNA sequence: TGCAGTGCTAGAGACGTACAGGGAACTTACTACGAGCAGTACTTC.